The 16 T cell receptor beta chains below come from one sample, sequenced in a study of radiotherapy plus CTLA-4 blockade in lung cancer. The data were produced by immunoSEQ multiplex PCR, yet TCRdb's version contains in-frame clones alone and is incomplete. The repertoire holds roughly 120,000 clones, with 65% to 85% as singletons. The input for sequencing was peripheral blood, taken from a patient treated with radiotherapy plus ipilimumab. The receptors derive from a human donor with non-small cell lung cancer who had a partial response to radiotherapy plus ipilimumab.

This clone occurred once. The CDR3 bases are TGCGCCAGCAGCCAAGAGGGGGCAGGGCGCGCGTCAACCCAGTACTTC. It is translated as CASSQEGAGRASTQYF. The rearrangement links TRBV4-1 to TRBJ2-5; perhaps TRBD1 as D (6 bases). The V gene's germline CDR1 is MGHRA and CDR2 YSYEKL. V was cut by 0 bases and J by 8 bases, with 19 bases left in between. The CDR3 totals 16 residues.

The V call is TRBV19, the J call TRBJ2-2; maybe TRBD1 (6 bases). Germline loops: CDR1 LNHDA, CDR2 SQIVND (reference sequence). Trimming took off 6 bases at V and 3 bases at J, with 11 bases between the two ends. This CDR3 is 14 amino acids long. The DNA for the CDR3 is TGTGCCAGTAGAACAGGGACGGACACCGGGGAGCTGTTTTTT. Residues: CASRTGTDTGELFF.

The chain has TRBV28 and TRBJ1-5; 9 bases are shared with TRBD1. Germline V CDR1 and CDR2: MDHEN, SYDVKM. This CDR3 contains 13 residues. The V and J ends lost 11 bases and 7 bases, in that order; junction bases with no gene match: 9. The CDR3 sequence is CAEGTGLYQPQHF. The CDR3, as DNA: TGTGCCGAGGGGACAGGGTTGTACCAGCCCCAGCATTTT.

This clone was seen once. The CDR3 spells CASSPPIGGQETQYF. DNA for the CDR3: TGTGCCAGCTCACCACCCATTGGCGGTCAAGAGACCCAGTACTTC. The chain couples TRBV18 to TRBJ2-5; D is uncertain. The germline V gene has CDR1 KGHSH and CDR2 LQKENI. This CDR3 contains 15 residues. V lost 0 bases to trimming and J lost 2 bases, with 10 bases between them. Using reference TRBV18 and TRBJ2-5 for the parts outside the CDR3, the full variable domain is NAGVMQNPRHLVRRRGQEARLRCSPMKGHSHVYWYRQLPEEGLKFMVYLQKENIIDESGMPKERFSAEFPKEGPSILRIQQVVRGDSAAYFCASSPPIGGQETQYFGPGTRLLVL.

The rearrangement links TRBV27 to TRBJ1-1; a weak D match, TRBD1 (6 bases). Trimming stripped 6 bases from V and 0 bases from J, with 29 bases between. CDR3 length: 20 amino acids. Germline loops: CDR1 MNHEY, CDR2 SMNVEV (reference sequence). In nucleotides, the CDR3 is TGTGCCAGCAGCCCTCCCTTCGTCGGACAGACAAGCCTAATGAACACTGAAGCTTTCTTT. Translating gives CASSPPFVGQTSLMNTEAFF.

The chain uses TRBV6-1 and TRBJ2-5, with 7 positions matching TRBD2. There are 16 residues in the CDR3. In germline, CDR1 is MNHNS, CDR2 SASEGT. The V segment lost 3 bases and the J segment 6 bases; nucleotides outside the gene matches: 13. The CDR3 spells CASSDTRNWGGKTQYF. DNA of the CDR3: TGTGCCAGCAGTGATACAAGAAACTGGGGGGGGAAGACCCAGTACTTC.

V and J are TRBV6-4 and TRBJ1-2, with 12 bases fitting TRBD1. The trim removed 3 bases at V and 8 bases at J, leaving 7 bases unmatched. This CDR3 comprises 15 residues. Germline V lookup: CDR1 MRHNA, CDR2 SNTAGT. CDR3 in amino acids: CASSESGTGGLGYTF. In DNA, the CDR3 is TGTGCCAGCAGTGAATCCGGGACAGGGGGCTTAGGCTACACCTTC.

The CDR3 is CSADRGTEAFF. CDR3 DNA sequence: TGCAGTGCTGACAGGGGTACTGAAGCTTTCTTT. The chain carries TRBV20-1 and TRBJ1-1; 8 positions match TRBD1. This CDR3 region has 11 residues. The V and J ends lost 5 bases and 5 bases, in that order; junction bases with no gene match: 1. The V gene's germline CDR1 is DFQATT and CDR2 SNEGSKA (reference sequence).

CDR3 in amino acids: CASSTGTRNNYEQYF. Written as DNA, the CDR3 is TGTGCCAGCAGTACCGGGACTAGAAATAACTACGAGCAGTACTTC. V and J are TRBV5-4 and TRBJ2-7; 8 positions agree with TRBD2. Germline values: CDR1 SGHNT, CDR2 YYREEE (reference sequence). V lost 5 bases, J lost 3 bases, and 10 bases stayed unmatched. The CDR3 contains 15 residues.

The CDR3: CASSVDRGSGEPQHF. CDR3 in DNA: TGTGCCAGCAGCGTAGATCGAGGGTCTGGGGAGCCCCAGCATTTT. This chain links TRBV9 with TRBJ1-5; no clear D. Trimming left V 0 bases short and J 8 bases short, with 15 bases between. The CDR3 contains 15 residues. In germline, CDR1 is SGDLS, CDR2 YYNGEE.

This chain uses TRBV25-1 with TRBJ2-5, with D uncertain. Germline-derived CDR1 and CDR2 are MGHDK and SYGVNS. Trimming pared 3 bases from V and 1 base from J, leaving 6 bases between. This CDR3 has 13 amino acids. CDR3 region: CASSEQIQETQYF. The CDR3 region has the DNA TGTGCCAGCAGTGAGCAGATCCAAGAGACCCAGTACTTC.

The genes are TRBV11-3 and TRBJ2-1; TRBD2 matches at 12 bases. Looked up from germline, CDR1 is SGHNT and CDR2 is YENEEA. This CDR3 comprises 15 residues. V was pared by 5 bases and J by 6 bases, with 5 bases of the junction left unmatched. The CDR3 sequence: CASSPSSGRANEQFF. CDR3 sequence (DNA): TGTGCCAGCAGCCCCTCTAGCGGGAGGGCCAATGAGCAGTTCTTC.

The chain couples TRBV6-1 to TRBJ1-2; D may be TRBD1 (6 bases). CDR1 and CDR2 (germline): MNHNS, SASEGT. V lost 4 bases and J 7 bases, leaving 19 bases between the germline ends. The CDR3 sequence is 15 residues long. The CDR3 sequence: CASSGEGEQGSGYTF. Here the CDR3 DNA reads TGTGCCAGCAGTGGCGAAGGGGAACAGGGAAGTGGCTACACCTTC.

This clone was seen a handful of times. This chain connects TRBV6-6 to TRBJ2-7; tentatively, D is TRBD2 (6 bases). Germline V gives CDR1 MNHNY, CDR2 SVGAGI (reference sequence). The ends were cut back, 0 bases at V and 3 bases at J, with 12 bases in the middle. The CDR3 runs to 15 residues. The CDR3 nucleotides read TGTGCCAGCAGTTACTCGGGGCGGGAAGACTACGAGCAGTACTTC. This translates into CASSYSGREDYEQYF.

The count of this clone is one. The gene calls are TRBV5-1 and TRBJ2-2; D possibly corresponds to TRBD2 (6 bases). CDR1 SGHRS and CDR2 YFSETQ come from the germline V gene. CDR3 size: 15 residues. V was cut by 2 bases and J by 5 bases, with 13 bases left in between. In DNA, the CDR3 is TGCGCCAGCAGCTTAGGGCTAGCGCAAACCGGGGAGCTGTTTTTT. This sequence encodes CASSLGLAQTGELFF.

V and J are TRBV6-1 and TRBJ1-2, with 7 positions matching TRBD1. V trimming: 4 bases; J trimming: 2 bases; junction bases outside the gene matches: 13. Germline V gene lookup returns CDR1 MNHNS and CDR2 SASEGT. This CDR3 comprises 17 residues. The CDR3 region is CASSVLGTVDLNYGYTF. The DNA of the CDR3 is TGTGCCAGCAGTGTTTTAGGGACAGTGGATTTAAACTATGGCTACACCTTC.